These 22 T cell receptor beta chains were sequenced from one sample in a study of T-cell reconstitution after alpha-beta-depleted transplantation in children. Unique molecular identifiers were incorporated during preparation of the TCRbeta library. Each CDR3 protein is one row after TCRdb ran MiXCR on the PCR reads. The repertoire includes more than 100,000 distinct CDR3 sequences, roughly 24% of them detected once, and over 9.5% sits in the top ten. This sample comprised PBMCs, mostly from graft donor cells, obtained 180 days after TCRalphabeta/CD19-depleted stem cell transplant. The receptors shown here come from a male patient between 2 and 9 years old who had a stem cell transplant for chronic granulomatous disease, so the T cells may come from the graft donor.

The chain carries TRBV4-3 and TRBJ1-1; D is unclear. The V end was cut by 1 base, the J end by 0 bases, with 6 bases between. The germline V gene has CDR1 LGHNA and CDR2 YSLEER. The CDR3 is 14 amino acids. The DNA of the CDR3 is TGCGCCAGCAGCCAAGTTACCATGAACACTGAAGCTTTCTTT. Residues: CASSQVTMNTEAFF.

The table lists this clonotype with a few counts. The genes are TRBV20-1 and TRBJ2-7, with no clear D. The CDR3 extends over 17 amino acids. In germline, CDR1 is DFQATT, CDR2 SNEGSKA (reference sequence). V was cut by 1 base and J by 0 bases, with 19 bases left in between. Here the CDR3 DNA reads TGCAGTGCTAGAGTCCCGGACGCCAGCTCCAGCTCCTACGAGCAGTACTTC. Amino acid sequence: CSARVPDASSSSYEQYF.

This clonotype is labeled large. The chain joins TRBV6-6 to TRBJ2-7; possible D gene TRBD1, 6 bases. Germline V gene data show CDR1 as MNHNY and CDR2 as SVGAGI (reference sequence). Trimming cost V 0 bases and J 3 bases, with 12 bases left between them. This CDR3 contains 15 residues. CDR3 DNA sequence: TGTGCCAGCAGTTACTCCCCACAGGGTGGCTACGAGCAGTACTTC. This gives the protein CASSYSPQGGYEQYF.

This clonotype was recorded many times. The CDR3 is CASSDAREDYEQYF. In DNA, the CDR3 is TGTGCCAGCAGTGATGCGCGGGAGGACTACGAGCAGTACTTC. The rearrangement uses TRBV12-3 or TRBV12-4 and TRBJ2-7; TRBD2 matches 8 bases. The CDR3 has 14 amino acids. Trimming took 5 bases from V and 3 from J; bases not matched to a gene: 6.

In its sample, this clonotype was seen many times. V is TRBV28 and J is TRBJ2-7; the match to TRBD1 covers 7 bases. After removal of 5 bases from V and 2 bases from J, the junction contained 12 bases not matched to a gene. CDR1 MDHEN and CDR2 SYDVKM come from the germline V gene. The CDR3 sequence is 16 residues long. The CDR3, as DNA: TGTGCCAGCAGTCGTTTCGTAGGACAGGATACCTACGAGCAGTACTTC. Residues: CASSRFVGQDTYEQYF.

This clonotype appeared many times. The rearrangement uses TRBV7-2 and TRBJ2-7, with TRBD1 matching 8 bases. The CDR3 consists of 14 residues. CDR1 and CDR2 from the germline V gene are SGHTA and FQGNSA. The V segment lost 6 bases and the J segment 6 bases; nucleotides outside the gene matches: 10. CDR3 residues: CASSFFDRGGEQYF. The CDR3 DNA sequence: TGTGCCAGCAGTTTTTTCGACAGGGGAGGCGAGCAGTACTTC.

This clonotype has ten or more counts. CDR3 residues: CATSDPRLAYPYNEQFF. For the CDR3, the DNA is TGTGCCACCAGTGATCCTCGACTAGCGTACCCCTACAATGAGCAGTTCTTC. This chain uses TRBV24-1 with TRBJ2-1; 8 bases are a match to TRBD2. In germline, CDR1 is KGHDR, CDR2 SFDVKD. This CDR3 is built from 17 residues. Trimming took 3 bases from V and 2 from J; bases not matched to a gene: 8.

A few counts support this clonotype. In DNA form, the CDR3 reads TGTGCCAGCAGCCCAGGGGACAGAAAAGCTTTCTTT. This encodes CASSPGDRKAFF. V is TRBV9 and J is TRBJ1-1, with 7 nucleotides matching TRBD1. With 4 bases clipped from V and 9 bases from J, the junction kept 6 bases outside the gene matches. Germline V CDR1 and CDR2: SGDLS, YYNGEE. This CDR3 has 12 residues.

The V gene is TRBV9, the J gene TRBJ1-3; D is possibly TRBD1 (5 bases). From germline, CDR1 is SGDLS and CDR2 YYNGEE. The V end was cut by 3 bases, the J end by 0 bases, with 25 bases between. There are 20 residues in the CDR3. The CDR3 reads CASSAKPLPGLTSSGNTIYF. CDR3 nucleotide sequence: TGTGCCAGCAGCGCCAAACCCCTCCCGGGACTGACGAGCTCTGGAAACACCATATATTTT.

The rearrangement links TRBV6-1 to TRBJ2-1; TRBD2 might be the D (6 bases). The CDR3 spans 17 residues. Germline CDR1 is MNHNS and CDR2 is SASEGT. Trimming shortened V by 7 bases and J by 2 bases, and 21 bases separated the two germline ends. The CDR3: CASTFGTVAETYNEQFF. In nucleotides, the CDR3 is TGTGCCAGCACCTTTGGAACAGTAGCGGAGACCTACAATGAGCAGTTCTTC.

Many counts were recorded for this clonotype. This chain uses TRBV7-2 with TRBJ1-5; tentatively, D is TRBD1 (5 bases). Trimming stripped 2 bases from V and 4 bases from J, with 6 bases between. CDR1 and CDR2 from the germline V gene are SGHTA and FQGNSA. CDR3 length equals 13 residues. CDR3 sequence (DNA): TGTGCCAGCAGCTTACGGGGGAATCAGCCCCAGCATTTT. It yields the protein CASSLRGNQPQHF.

The rearrangement uses TRBV15 and TRBJ2-5; D is possibly TRBD1 (6 bases). The CDR3 runs to 15 residues. Between the trimmed V and J ends, which lost 1 base and 1 base, there was a span of 10 bases. From germline, CDR1 is LNHNV and CDR2 YYDKDF (reference sequence). The CDR3 DNA follows: TGTGCCACCAGCAGAGGCTTGGACAGCCAAGAGACCCAGTACTTC. Residues: CATSRGLDSQETQYF.

As concerns this clonotype: It may be a read error: a sequence one base away is much more abundant. The chain has TRBV2 and TRBJ2-7, with D possibly called TRBD1 or TRBD2 (5 bases each). The germline CDR1 and CDR2 sequences are SNHLY and FYNNEI. The CDR3 is 13 amino acids. The CDR3 region has the DNA TGTCCCAGCAGTGGGGCCGCGGGCTACGAGCAGTACTTC. It yields the protein CPSSGAAGYEQYF.

This clonotype was found many times. The V call is TRBV6-1, the J call TRBJ1-6; 8 bases are shared with TRBD1. After removal of 6 bases from V and 7 bases from J, the junction contained 5 bases not matched to a gene. The germline V gene has CDR1 MNHNS and CDR2 SASEGT. The CDR3 length is 14 residues. The CDR3 here is CASSLGQENSPLHF. The CDR3 DNA sequence: TGTGCCAGCAGCTTGGGACAGGAGAATTCACCCCTCCACTTT.

Turning to this clonotype: A much larger clonotype is one base distant, so this may be a read error. The chain links TRBV7-2 to TRBJ2-4, with 8 bases that match TRBD1. V gave up 3 bases and J gave up 15 bases; unmatched junction bases: 10. The germline V gene encodes CDR1 SGHTA and CDR2 FQGNSA. The CDR3 sequence is 13 residues long. Here the CDR3 DNA reads TGTGCCAGCAGCTTGGACAGGGCTCCTAGGTTGTACTTC. Its translation: CASSLDRAPRLYF. Full variable domain (outside the CDR3, taken from reference TRBV7-2 and TRBJ2-4): GAGVSQSPSNKVTEKGKDVELRCDPISGHTALYWYRQSLGQGLEFLIYFQGNSAPDKSGLPSDRFSAERTGGSVSTLTIQRTQQEDSAVYLCASSLDRAPRLYFGAGTRLSVL.

This clonotype was counted at least ten times. This sequence joins TRBV20-1 and TRBJ2-5, with 8 bases identical to TRBD2. The CDR3 totals 15 residues. The V and J ends lost 2 bases and 2 bases, in that order; junction bases with no gene match: 7. The V gene's germline CDR1 is DFQATT and CDR2 SNEGSKA (reference sequence). CDR3 sequence: CSARPGTSLQETQYF. For the CDR3, the DNA is TGCAGTGCTAGACCGGGGACTAGTTTACAAGAGACCCAGTACTTC.

The rearrangement uses TRBV6-1 and TRBJ2-1; 11 nucleotides agree with TRBD2. CDR1 is MNHNS, CDR2 SASEGT, per germline. The V and J ends lost 7 bases and 4 bases, in that order; junction bases with no gene match: 12. The length of the CDR3 is 17 residues. CDR3 in amino acids: CASKPILAGGKYNEQFF. CDR3 nucleotides: TGTGCCAGCAAACCCATTCTAGCGGGGGGAAAATACAATGAGCAGTTCTTC.

There are many counts of this clonotype. The V and J genes are TRBV5-1 and TRBJ2-3; tentatively, D is TRBD1 (5 bases). Looked up from germline, CDR1 is SGHRS and CDR2 is YFSETQ. V lost 5 bases and J lost 6, with 13 bases in between. The CDR3 extends over 13 amino acids. The CDR3 DNA is TGCGCCAGCAGAGCATCAGGGTTGGATACGCAGTATTTT. This encodes CASRASGLDTQYF.

CDR3 nucleotide sequence: TGCAGTGCTAGTGAATTTCGCACAGATACGCAGTATTTT. Translating gives CSASEFRTDTQYF. This chain links TRBV20-1 with TRBJ2-3, with D uncertain. The CDR3 contains 13 residues. CDR1 and CDR2 (germline): DFQATT, SNEGSKA (reference sequence). V dropped 3 bases and J dropped 1 base, with 8 bases sitting between them.

This clonotype was observed at least ten times. V gene TRBV20-1 combines with J gene TRBJ2-3; 8 bases agree with TRBD2. CDR1 DFQATT and CDR2 SNEGSKA come from the germline V gene (reference sequence). CDR3 length: 14 amino acids. V was pared by 6 bases and J by 3 bases, with 8 bases of the junction left unmatched. CDR3 coding DNA: TGCAGTGCACCTAAGCGGGAGTGGACAGATACGCAGTATTTT. It codes for CSAPKREWTDTQYF.

This clonotype was seen repeatedly, ten times or more. V is TRBV28 and J is TRBJ1-4; 8 positions match TRBD1. The CDR3 loop spans 15 amino acids. V lost 7 bases to trimming and J lost 6 bases; unmatched junction nucleotides: 10. Germline V gene sequence: CDR1 MDHEN, CDR2 SYDVKM. CDR3 region: CASIPQGAFDEKLFF. The CDR3 region has the DNA TGTGCCAGCATCCCCCAGGGGGCTTTTGATGAAAAACTGTTTTTT.

V is TRBV20-1 and J is TRBJ2-3; 8 nucleotides align to TRBD1. The germline V gene encodes CDR1 DFQATT and CDR2 SNEGSKA (reference sequence). This CDR3 comprises 14 residues. DNA of the CDR3: TGCAGCCCTGACGCGGGCAGGGGGCGGGATACGCAGTATTTT. This sequence encodes CSPDAGRGRDTQYF.